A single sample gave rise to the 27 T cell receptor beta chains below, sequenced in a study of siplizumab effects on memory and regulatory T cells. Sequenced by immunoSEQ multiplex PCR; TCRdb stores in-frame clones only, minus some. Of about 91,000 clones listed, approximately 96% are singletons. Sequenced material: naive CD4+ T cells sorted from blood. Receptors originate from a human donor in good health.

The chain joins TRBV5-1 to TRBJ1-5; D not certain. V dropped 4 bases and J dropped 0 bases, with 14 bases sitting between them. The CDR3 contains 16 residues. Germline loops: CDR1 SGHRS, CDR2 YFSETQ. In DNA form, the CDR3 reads TGCGCCAGCAGCCTGTCCCCCGATCATAGCAATCAGCCCCAGCATTTT. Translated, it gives CASSLSPDHSNQPQHF.

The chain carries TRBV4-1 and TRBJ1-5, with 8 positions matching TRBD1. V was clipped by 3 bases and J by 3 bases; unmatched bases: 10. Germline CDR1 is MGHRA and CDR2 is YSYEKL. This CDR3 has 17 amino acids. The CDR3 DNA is TGCGCCAGCAGCCAGGGACGACAGGGGCCAGTCAATCAGCCCCAGCATTTT. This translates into CASSQGRQGPVNQPQHF.

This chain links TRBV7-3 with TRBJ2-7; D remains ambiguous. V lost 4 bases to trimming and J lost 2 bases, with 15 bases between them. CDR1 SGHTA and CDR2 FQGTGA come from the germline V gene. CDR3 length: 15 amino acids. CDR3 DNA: TGTGCCAGCAGCTACGACTCATCCCGGGCCTACGAGCAGTACTTC. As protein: CASSYDSSRAYEQYF.

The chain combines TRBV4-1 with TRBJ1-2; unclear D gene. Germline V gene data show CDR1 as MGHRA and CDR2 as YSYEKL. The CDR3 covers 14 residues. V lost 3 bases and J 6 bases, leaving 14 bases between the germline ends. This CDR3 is CASSHNGRSDGYTF. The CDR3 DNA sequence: TGCGCCAGCAGCCATAACGGGAGGTCTGATGGCTACACCTTC.

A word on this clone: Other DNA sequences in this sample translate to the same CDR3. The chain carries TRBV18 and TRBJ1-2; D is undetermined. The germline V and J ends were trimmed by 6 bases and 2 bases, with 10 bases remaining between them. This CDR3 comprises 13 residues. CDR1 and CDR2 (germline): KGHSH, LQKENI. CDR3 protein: CASSRDVNYGYTF. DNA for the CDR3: TGTGCCAGCTCCCGAGACGTAAACTATGGCTACACCTTC.

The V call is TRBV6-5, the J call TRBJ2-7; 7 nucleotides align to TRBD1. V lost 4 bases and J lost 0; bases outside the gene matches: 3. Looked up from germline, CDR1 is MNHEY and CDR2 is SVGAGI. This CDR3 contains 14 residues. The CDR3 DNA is TGTGCCAGCAGTTTGAACAGGGGCTCCTACGAGCAGTACTTC. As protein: CASSLNRGSYEQYF.

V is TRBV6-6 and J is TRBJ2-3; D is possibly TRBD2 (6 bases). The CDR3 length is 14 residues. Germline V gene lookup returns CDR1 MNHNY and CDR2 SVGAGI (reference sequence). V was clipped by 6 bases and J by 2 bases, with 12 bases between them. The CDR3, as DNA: TGTGCCAGCAGCGTGGAGGGGTACACAGATACGCAGTATTTT. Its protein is CASSVEGYTDTQYF.

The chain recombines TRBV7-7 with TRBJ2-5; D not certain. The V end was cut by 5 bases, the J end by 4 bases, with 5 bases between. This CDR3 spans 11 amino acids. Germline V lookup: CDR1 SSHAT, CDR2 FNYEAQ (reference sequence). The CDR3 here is CASSARETQYF. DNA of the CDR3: TGTGCCAGCAGCGCACGAGAGACCCAGTACTTC.

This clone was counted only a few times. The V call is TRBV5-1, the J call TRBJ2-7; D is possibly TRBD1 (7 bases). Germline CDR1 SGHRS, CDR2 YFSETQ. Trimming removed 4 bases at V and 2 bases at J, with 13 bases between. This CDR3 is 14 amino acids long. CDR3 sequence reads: CASSGTAGAYEQYF. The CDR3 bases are TGCGCCAGCAGCGGGACAGCGGGTGCCTACGAGCAGTACTTC.

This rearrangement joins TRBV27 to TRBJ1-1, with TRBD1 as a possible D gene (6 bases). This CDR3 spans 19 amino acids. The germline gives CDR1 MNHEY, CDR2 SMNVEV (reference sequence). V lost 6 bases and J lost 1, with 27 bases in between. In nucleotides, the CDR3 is TGTGCCAGCAGCCCTCAAATCACAGGGAGGGGGGAGAAGAACACTGAAGCTTTCTTT. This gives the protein CASSPQITGRGEKNTEAFF.

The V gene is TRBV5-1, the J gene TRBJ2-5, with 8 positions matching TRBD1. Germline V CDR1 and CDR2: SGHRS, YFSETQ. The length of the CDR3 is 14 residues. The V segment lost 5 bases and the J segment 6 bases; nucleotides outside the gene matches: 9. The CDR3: CASSLPGQDKTQYF. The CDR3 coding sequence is TGCGCCAGCAGTTTACCGGGACAGGACAAGACCCAGTACTTC.

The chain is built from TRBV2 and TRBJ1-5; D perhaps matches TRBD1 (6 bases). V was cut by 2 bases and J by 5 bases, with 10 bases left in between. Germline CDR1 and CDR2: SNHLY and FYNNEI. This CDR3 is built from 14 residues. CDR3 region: CASSEQGLDQPQHF. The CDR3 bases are TGTGCCAGCAGTGAACAGGGGTTGGATCAGCCCCAGCATTTT.

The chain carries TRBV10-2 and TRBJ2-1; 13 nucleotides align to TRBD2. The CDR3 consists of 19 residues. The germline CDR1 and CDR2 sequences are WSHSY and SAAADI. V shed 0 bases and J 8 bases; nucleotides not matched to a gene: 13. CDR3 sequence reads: CASSESSGLAGDKGDEQFF. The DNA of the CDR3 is TGCGCCAGCAGTGAGTCCTCTGGACTAGCGGGGGACAAGGGGGATGAGCAGTTCTTC.

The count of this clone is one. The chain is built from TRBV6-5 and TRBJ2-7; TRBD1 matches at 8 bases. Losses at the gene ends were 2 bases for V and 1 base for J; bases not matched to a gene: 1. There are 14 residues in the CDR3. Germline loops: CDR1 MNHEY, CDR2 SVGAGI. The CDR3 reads CASSYNRGSYEQYF. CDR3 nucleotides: TGTGCCAGCAGTTACAACAGGGGGTCCTACGAGCAGTACTTC.

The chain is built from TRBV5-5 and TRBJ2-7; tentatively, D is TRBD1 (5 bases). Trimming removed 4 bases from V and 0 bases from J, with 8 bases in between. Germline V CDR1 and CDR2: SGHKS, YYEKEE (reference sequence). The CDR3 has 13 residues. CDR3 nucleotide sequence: TGTGCCAGCAGCGCCACAGGCTCCTACGAGCAGTACTTC. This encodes CASSATGSYEQYF.

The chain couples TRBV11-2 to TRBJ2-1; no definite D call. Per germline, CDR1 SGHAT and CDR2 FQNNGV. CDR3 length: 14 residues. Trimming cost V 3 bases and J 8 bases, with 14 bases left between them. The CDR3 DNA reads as TGTGCCAGCAGCTTGGGTCGAGTCACCTATGAGCAGTTCTTC. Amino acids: CASSLGRVTYEQFF.

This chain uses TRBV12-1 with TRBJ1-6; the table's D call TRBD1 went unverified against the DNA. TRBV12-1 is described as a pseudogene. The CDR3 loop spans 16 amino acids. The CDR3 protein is CASSFFRTGPNSPLHF. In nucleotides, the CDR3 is TGTGCCAGCAGCTTTTTCCGGACAGGGCCCAATTCACCCCTCCACTTT.

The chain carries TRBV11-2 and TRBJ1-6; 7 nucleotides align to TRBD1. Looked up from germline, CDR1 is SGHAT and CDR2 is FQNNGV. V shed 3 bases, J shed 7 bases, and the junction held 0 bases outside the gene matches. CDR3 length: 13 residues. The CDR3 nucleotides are TGTGCCAGCAGCTTGACAGGGAATTCACCCCTCCACTTT. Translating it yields CASSLTGNSPLHF.

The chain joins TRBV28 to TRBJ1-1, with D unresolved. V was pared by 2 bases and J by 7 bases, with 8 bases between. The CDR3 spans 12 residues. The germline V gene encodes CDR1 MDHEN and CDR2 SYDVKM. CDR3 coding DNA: TGTGCCAGCAGTTTACTTTCTGGTGAAGCTTTCTTT. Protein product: CASSLLSGEAFF.

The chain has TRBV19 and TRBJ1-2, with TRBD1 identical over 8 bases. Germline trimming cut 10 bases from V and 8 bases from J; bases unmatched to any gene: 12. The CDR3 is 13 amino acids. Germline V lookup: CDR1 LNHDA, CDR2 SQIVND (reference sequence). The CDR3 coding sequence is TGTGCCACCAGTAGAGACAGGGGTAACGGCTACACCTTC. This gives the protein CATSRDRGNGYTF.

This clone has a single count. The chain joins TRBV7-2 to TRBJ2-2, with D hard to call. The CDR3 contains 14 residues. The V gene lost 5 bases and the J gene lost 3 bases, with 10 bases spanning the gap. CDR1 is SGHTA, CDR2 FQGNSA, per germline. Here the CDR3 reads CASSPGQDTGELFF. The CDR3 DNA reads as TGTGCCAGCAGCCCGGGCCAGGACACCGGGGAGCTGTTTTTT.

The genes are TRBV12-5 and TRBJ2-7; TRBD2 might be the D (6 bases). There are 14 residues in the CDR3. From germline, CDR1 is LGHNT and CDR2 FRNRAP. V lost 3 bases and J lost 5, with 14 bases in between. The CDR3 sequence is CASGFPTGGDEQYF. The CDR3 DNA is TGTGCTAGTGGTTTCCCGACCGGAGGGGACGAGCAGTACTTC.

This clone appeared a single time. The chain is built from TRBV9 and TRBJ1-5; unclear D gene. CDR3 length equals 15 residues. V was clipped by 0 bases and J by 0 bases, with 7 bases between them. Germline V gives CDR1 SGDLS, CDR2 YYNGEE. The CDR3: CASSVAKGSNQPQHF. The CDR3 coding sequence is TGTGCCAGCAGCGTAGCGAAGGGTAGCAATCAGCCCCAGCATTTT.

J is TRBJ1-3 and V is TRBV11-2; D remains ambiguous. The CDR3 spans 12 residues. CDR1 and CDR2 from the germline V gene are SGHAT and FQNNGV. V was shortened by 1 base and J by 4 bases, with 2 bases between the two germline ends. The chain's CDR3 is CASSLAGNTIYF. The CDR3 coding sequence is TGTGCCAGCAGCTTAGCGGGAAACACCATATATTTT.

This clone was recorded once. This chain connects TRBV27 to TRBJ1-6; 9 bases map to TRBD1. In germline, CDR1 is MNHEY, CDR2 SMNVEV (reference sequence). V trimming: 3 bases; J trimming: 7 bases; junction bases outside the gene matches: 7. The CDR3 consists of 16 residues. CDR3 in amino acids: CASSFGTGKTNSPLHF. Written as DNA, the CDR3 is TGTGCCAGCAGTTTCGGGACAGGGAAAACCAATTCACCCCTCCACTTT.

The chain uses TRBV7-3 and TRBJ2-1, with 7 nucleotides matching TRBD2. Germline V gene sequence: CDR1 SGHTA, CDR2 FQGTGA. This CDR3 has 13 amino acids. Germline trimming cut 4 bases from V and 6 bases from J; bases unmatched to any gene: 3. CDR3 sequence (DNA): TGTGCCAGCAGCTGGGGGGGTAGCAATGAGCAGTTCTTC. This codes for CASSWGGSNEQFF.

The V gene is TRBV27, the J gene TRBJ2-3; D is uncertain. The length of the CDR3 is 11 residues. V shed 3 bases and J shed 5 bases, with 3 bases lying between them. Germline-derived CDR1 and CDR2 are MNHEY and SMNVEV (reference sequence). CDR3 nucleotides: TGTGCCAGCAGTTTTCAAGATACGCAGTATTTT. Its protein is CASSFQDTQYF.